The rows below give T cell receptor beta chains drawn from one sample of a study of blood T cell repertoires in COVID-19. Repertoires were generated with immunoSEQ multiplex PCR, while TCRdb's copy carries only in-frame clones and drops some. The sample has 55,000 to 80,000 clones, roughly 83% seen once; the top ten hold around a sixth. The sequencing input was peripheral blood. All receptors derive from a woman aged 80 or older with acute or convalescent COVID-19. CDR3s include the opening cysteine and the closing phenylalanine or tryptophan. Fields, in order: J gene, V gene, clone size, D gene, CDR3 protein, CDR3 DNA. The D gene is left open where the match is weak. The size of a clone is reported for some rows only, either as once, few or many, or as a class for expanded clones.

TRBJ2-5	TRBV5-1	-	-	CASSQFGEQYQETQYF	TGCGCCAGCAGCCAGTTCGGGGAACAGTACCAAGAGACCCAGTACTTC
TRBJ2-7	TRBV6-2/TRBV6-3	-	TRBD1	CASSPRDRGTYEQYF	TGTGCCAGCAGTCCCCGGGACAGGGGTACCTACGAGCAGTACTTC
TRBJ2-2	TRBV27	-	-	CASSSWDSTNTGELFF	TGTGCCAGCAGTTCATGGGACTCCACGAACACCGGGGAGCTGTTTTTT
TRBJ1-1	TRBV7-9	-	-	CASSLDRYTEAFF	TGTGCCAGCAGCTTAGACAGATACACTGAAGCTTTCTTT
TRBJ1-2	TRBV18	once	-	CASSPLAGTDYGYTF	TGTGCCAGCTCACCACTTGCGGGTACGGACTATGGCTACACCTTC
TRBJ2-1	TRBV9	-	TRBD2	CASSVVASGRAPGEQFF	TGTGCCAGCAGCGTAGTGGCTAGCGGGAGGGCCCCCGGTGAGCAGTTCTTC
TRBJ2-3	TRBV24-1	-	-	CATGGGLSTDTQYF	TGTGCCACCGGGGGGGGCCTTAGCACAGATACGCAGTATTTT
TRBJ1-2	TRBV7-2	-	-	CASNLAGVGGYTF	TGTGCCAGCAACTTAGCAGGGGTGGGTGGCTACACCTTC
TRBJ2-5	TRBV11-3	-	-	CASASGVAETQYF	TGTGCCAGCGCGTCAGGGGTGGCAGAGACCCAGTACTTC
TRBJ2-7	TRBV6-5	-	TRBD2	CASSRAGRVGEQYF	TGTGCCAGCAGCCGAGCGGGGAGGGTCGGCGAGCAGTACTTC
TRBJ2-1	TRBV12-3/TRBV12-4	-	-	CASTPIGANEQFF	TGTGCCAGCACTCCAATAGGGGCGAATGAGCAGTTCTTC
TRBJ1-2	TRBV30	-	-	CAWSGGNYGYTF	TGTGCCTGGAGCGGCGGGAACTATGGCTACACCTTC
TRBJ1-2	TRBV25-1	-	-	CASRTGPDNYGYTF	TGTGCCAGCAGGACAGGACCAGATAACTATGGCTACACCTTC
TRBJ2-3	TRBV5-8	-	-	CASSLARSTDTQYF	TGTGCCAGCAGCTTGGCTCGGAGCACAGATACGCAGTATTTT